This entry is about one TCR beta chain. What it binds is unknown. The study reverse transcribed the entire isolated RNA, so it sequenced expressed TCRB transcripts. Reads from naive, central memory and regulatory T cell samples averaged around 4 million. Sequenced by immunoSEQ multiplex PCR; TCRdb stores in-frame clones only, minus some. The sample has 350,000 to 450,000 clones, roughly 12% seen once. Markers CD45RO/CCR7/CD25/CD127/CD95/CD27 served to sort CD4+ naive, central memory, regulatory and stem cell-like memory cells. Sorted cells reached over 95% purity in every population. The CDR3 extends over 15 amino acids. V shed 5 bases and J 7 bases; nucleotides not matched to a gene: 9. Germline CDR1 SGHAT, CDR2 FQNNGV. This sample was taken from a study of beta chain features in type 1 diabetes. Study-level points and caveats: Moderately but significantly shorter TCRB CDR3s were found in Type 1 diabetes patients in all four CD4+ subsets.

This rearrangement joins TRBV11-2 to TRBJ2-7; 12 bases align to TRBD2. The sequenced material came from naive CD4+ T cells from blood. This sequence was found in a woman in her late teens or twenties with type 1 diabetes. The CDR3 loop reads CASSLLAGGWGEQYF. CDR3 sequence (DNA): TGTGCCAGCAGCCTACTAGCGGGAGGATGGGGTGAGCAGTACTTC.